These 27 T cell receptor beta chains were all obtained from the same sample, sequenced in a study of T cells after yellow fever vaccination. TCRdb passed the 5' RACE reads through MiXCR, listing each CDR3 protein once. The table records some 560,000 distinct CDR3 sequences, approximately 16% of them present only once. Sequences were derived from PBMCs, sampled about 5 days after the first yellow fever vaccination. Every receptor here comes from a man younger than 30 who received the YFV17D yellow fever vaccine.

CDR3 protein: CASSSLTGTGGEKLFF. The CDR3 nucleotides are TGTGCCAGCAGCTCCTTAACCGGGACAGGGGGTGAAAAACTGTTTTTT. The genes are TRBV7-6 and TRBJ1-4; 11 bases are a match to TRBD1. The CDR3 spans 16 residues. In germline, CDR1 is SGHVS, CDR2 FNYEAQ. The V segment lost 4 bases and the J segment 7 bases; nucleotides outside the gene matches: 8. The entire variable domain, with the rest obtained from reference TRBV7-6 and TRBJ1-4, is as follows: GAGVSQSPRYKVTKRGQDVALRCDPISGHVSLYWYRQALGQGPEFLTYFNYEAQQDKSGLPNDRFSAERPEGSISTLTIQRTEQRDSAMYRCASSSLTGTGGEKLFFGSGTQLSVL.

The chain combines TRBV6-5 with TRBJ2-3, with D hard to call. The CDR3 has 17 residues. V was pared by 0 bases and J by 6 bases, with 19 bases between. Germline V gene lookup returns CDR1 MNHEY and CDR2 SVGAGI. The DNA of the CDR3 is TGTGCCAGCAGTTACTCGACTGGCCGTACCGTAGGGGATACGCAGTATTTT. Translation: CASSYSTGRTVGDTQYF.

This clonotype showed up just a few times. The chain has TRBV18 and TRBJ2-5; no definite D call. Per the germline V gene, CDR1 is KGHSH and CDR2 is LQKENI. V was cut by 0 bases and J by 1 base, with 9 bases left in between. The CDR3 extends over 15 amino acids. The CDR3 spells CASSPPPIPQETQYF. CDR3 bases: TGTGCCAGCTCACCACCGCCCATACCCCAAGAGACCCAGTACTTC.

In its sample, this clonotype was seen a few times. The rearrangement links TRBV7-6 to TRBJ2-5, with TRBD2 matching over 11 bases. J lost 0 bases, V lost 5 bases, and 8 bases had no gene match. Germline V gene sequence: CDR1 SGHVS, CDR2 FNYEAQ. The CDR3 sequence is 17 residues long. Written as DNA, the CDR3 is TGTGCCAGCAGCCGCGAGGCTAGCGGGGGGTACCAAGAGACCCAGTACTTC. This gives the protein CASSREASGGYQETQYF.

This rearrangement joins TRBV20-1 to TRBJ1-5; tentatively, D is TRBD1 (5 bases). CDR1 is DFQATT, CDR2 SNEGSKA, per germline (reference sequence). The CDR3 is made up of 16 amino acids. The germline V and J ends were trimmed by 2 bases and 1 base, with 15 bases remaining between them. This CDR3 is CSARTQGVGSNQPQHF. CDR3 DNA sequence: TGCAGTGCTAGAACTCAGGGTGTAGGGAGCAATCAGCCCCAGCATTTT.

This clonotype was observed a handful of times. CDR3 loop: CASSRIKSGALLTFANTGELFF. Written as DNA, the CDR3 is TGTGCCAGCAGCAGGATAAAATCGGGCGCGCTCCTAACCTTTGCGAACACCGGGGAGCTGTTTTTT. The V gene is TRBV13, the J gene TRBJ2-2; no clear D. Germline lookup yields CDR1 PRHDT and CDR2 FYEKMQ (reference sequence). V was cut by 5 bases and J by 0 bases, with 31 bases left in between. The CDR3 loop spans 22 amino acids.

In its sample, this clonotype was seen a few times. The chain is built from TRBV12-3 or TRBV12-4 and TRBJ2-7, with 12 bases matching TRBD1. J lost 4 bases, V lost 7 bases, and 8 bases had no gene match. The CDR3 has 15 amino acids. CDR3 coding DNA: TGTGCCAGCACCCTGGGACAGGGGGCCTTGTACGAGCAGTACTTC. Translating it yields CASTLGQGALYEQYF.

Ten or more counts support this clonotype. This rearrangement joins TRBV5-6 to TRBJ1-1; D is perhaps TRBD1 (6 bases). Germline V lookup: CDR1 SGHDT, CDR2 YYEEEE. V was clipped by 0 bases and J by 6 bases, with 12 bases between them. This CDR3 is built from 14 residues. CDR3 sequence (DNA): TGTGCCAGCAGCTTGGCCGGGGGCAGCGCTGAAGCTTTCTTT. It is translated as CASSLAGGSAEAFF.

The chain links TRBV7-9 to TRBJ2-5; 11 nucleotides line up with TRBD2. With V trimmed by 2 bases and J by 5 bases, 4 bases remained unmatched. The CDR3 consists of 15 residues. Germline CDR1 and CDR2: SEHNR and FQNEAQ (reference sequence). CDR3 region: CASSLLAGGMETQYF. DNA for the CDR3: TGTGCCAGCAGCTTACTAGCGGGGGGAATGGAGACCCAGTACTTC.

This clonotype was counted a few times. The CDR3 sequence is CASRKAGDKTNEKLFF. As DNA, the CDR3 is TGTGCCAGCAGGAAGGCGGGGGATAAAACTAATGAAAAACTGTTTTTT. The rearrangement joins TRBV12-3 or TRBV12-4 to TRBJ1-4; D may be TRBD1 (5 bases). The CDR3 covers 16 residues. V gave up 6 bases and J gave up 1 base, with 15 bases separating them.

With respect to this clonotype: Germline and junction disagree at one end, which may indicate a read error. CDR3 nucleotide sequence: TGTGCCAGCAGTGAACCTTGGGAGCCGAGTATCTTT. It translates to CASSEPWEPSIF. V and J are TRBV25-1 and TRBJ1-1; no firm D call. This CDR3 is built from 12 residues. Germline assignment: CDR1 MGHDK and CDR2 SYGVNS.

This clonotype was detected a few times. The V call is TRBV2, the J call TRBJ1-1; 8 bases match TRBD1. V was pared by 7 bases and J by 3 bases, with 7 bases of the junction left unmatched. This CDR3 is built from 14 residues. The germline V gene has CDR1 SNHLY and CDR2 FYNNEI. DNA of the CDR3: TGTGCCAGCATGGCAGGACAGGGCTACACTGAAGCTTTCTTT. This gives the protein CASMAGQGYTEAFF.

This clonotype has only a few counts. The CDR3 spells CASSSLGVSTDTQYF. CDR3 DNA sequence: TGTGCCAGCAGTTCCCTTGGGGTTAGCACAGATACGCAGTATTTT. This chain uses TRBV6-5 with TRBJ2-3, with no clear D. The CDR3 runs 15 residues. Looked up from germline, CDR1 is MNHEY and CDR2 is SVGAGI. The ends were cut back, 4 bases at V and 0 bases at J, with 11 bases in the middle.

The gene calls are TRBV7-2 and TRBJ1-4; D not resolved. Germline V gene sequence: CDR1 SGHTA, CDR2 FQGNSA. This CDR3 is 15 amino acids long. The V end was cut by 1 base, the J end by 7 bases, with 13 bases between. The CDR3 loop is CASSLGWQKGEKLFF. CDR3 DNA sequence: TGTGCCAGCAGCTTAGGGTGGCAGAAGGGTGAAAAACTGTTTTTT.

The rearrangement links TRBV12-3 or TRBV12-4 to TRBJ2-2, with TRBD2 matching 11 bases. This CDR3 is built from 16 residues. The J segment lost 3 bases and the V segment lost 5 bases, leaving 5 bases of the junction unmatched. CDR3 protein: CASSISGGVDTGELFF. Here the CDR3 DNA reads TGTGCCAGCAGTATTAGCGGGGGGGTAGACACCGGGGAGCTGTTTTTT.

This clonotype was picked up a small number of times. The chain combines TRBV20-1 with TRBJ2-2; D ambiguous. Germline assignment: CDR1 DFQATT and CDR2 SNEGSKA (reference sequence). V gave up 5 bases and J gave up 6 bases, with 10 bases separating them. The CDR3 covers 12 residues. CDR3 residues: CSASNQPGELFF. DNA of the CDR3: TGCAGTGCTTCGAATCAACCCGGGGAGCTGTTTTTT.

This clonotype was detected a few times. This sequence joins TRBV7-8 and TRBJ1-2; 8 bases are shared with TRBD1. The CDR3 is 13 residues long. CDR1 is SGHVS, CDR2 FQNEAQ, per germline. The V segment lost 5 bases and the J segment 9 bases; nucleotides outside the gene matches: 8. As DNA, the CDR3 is TGTGCCAGCAGCCCGCGGACAGGGCATAGCTACACCTTC. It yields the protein CASSPRTGHSYTF.

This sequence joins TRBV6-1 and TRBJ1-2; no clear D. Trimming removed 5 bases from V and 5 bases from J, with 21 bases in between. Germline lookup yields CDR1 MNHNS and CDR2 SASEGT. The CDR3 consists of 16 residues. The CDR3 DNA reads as TGTGCCAGCAGTCCTGGTCCTCCCTCCCTAGGATATGGCTACACCTTC. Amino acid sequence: CASSPGPPSLGYGYTF.

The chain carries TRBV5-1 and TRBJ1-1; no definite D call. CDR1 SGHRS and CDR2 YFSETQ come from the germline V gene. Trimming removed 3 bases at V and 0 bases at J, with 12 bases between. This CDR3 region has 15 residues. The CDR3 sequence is CASSSGVIMNTEAFF. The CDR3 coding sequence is TGCGCCAGCAGCTCTGGTGTAATCATGAACACTGAAGCTTTCTTT.

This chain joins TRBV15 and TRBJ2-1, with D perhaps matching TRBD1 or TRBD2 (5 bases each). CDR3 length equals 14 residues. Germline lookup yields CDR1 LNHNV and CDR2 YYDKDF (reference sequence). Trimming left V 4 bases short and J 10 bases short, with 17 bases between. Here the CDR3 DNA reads TGTGCCACCAGCACGGGACGGCTGATCTGGGAGCAGTTCTTC. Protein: CATSTGRLIWEQFF.

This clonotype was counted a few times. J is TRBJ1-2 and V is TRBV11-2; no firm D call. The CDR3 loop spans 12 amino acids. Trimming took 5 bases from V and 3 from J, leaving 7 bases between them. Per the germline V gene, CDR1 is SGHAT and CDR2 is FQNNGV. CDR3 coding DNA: TGTGCCAGCAGCCCCCCCGACTATGGCTACACCTTC. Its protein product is CASSPPDYGYTF.

The CDR3 bases are TGTGCCAGCAGCCCCCCGGGGACCGGCTACACCTTC. It specifies CASSPPGTGYTF. The chain carries TRBV7-9 and TRBJ1-2, with TRBD1 as a possible D gene (5 bases). Trimming took 5 bases from V and 8 from J, leaving 12 bases between them. This CDR3 is 12 amino acids long. Germline V gene lookup returns CDR1 SEHNR and CDR2 FQNEAQ (reference sequence).

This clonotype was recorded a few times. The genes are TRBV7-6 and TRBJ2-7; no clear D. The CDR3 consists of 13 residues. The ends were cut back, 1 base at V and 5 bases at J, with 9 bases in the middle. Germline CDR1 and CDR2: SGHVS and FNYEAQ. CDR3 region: CASSLGPVDEQYV. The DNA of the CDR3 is TGTGCCAGCAGCTTAGGGCCCGTGGACGAGCAGTACGTC.

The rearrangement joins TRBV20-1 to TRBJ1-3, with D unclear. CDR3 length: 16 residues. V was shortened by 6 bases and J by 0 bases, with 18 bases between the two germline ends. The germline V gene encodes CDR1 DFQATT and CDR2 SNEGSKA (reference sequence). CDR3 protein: CSAPHRDGPSGNTIYF. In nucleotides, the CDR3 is TGCAGTGCACCCCACCGAGACGGACCCTCTGGAAACACCATATATTTT.

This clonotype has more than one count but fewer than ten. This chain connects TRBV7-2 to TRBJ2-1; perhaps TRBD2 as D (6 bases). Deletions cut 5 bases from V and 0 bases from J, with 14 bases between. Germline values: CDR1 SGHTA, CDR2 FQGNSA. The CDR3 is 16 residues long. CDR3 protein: CASSTLRGSSYNEQFF. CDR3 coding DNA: TGTGCCAGCAGCACGTTACGGGGGAGCTCCTACAATGAGCAGTTCTTC.

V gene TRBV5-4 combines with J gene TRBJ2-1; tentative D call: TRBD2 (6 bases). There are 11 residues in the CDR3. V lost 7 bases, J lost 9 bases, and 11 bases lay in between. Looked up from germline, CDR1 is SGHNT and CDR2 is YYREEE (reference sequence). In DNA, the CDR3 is TGTGCCAGCGAGACTAGGGGTGAGCAGTTCTTC. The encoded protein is CASETRGEQFF.

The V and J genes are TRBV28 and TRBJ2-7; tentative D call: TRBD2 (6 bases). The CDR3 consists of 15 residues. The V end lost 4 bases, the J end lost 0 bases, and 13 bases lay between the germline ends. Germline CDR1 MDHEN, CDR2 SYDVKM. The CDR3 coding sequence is TGTGCCAGCAGTTCTCTAGCGCTAAGCTCCTACGAGCAGTACTTC. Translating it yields CASSSLALSSYEQYF.